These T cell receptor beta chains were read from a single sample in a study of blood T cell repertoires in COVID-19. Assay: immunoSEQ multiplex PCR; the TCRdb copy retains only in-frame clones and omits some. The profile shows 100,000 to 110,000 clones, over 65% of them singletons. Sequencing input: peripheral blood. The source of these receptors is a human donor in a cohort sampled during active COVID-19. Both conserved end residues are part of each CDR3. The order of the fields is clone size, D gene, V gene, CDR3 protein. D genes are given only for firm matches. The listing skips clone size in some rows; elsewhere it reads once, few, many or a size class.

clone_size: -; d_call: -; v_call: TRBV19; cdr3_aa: CASSIERNTGELFF
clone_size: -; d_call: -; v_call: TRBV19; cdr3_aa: CASSIYFSNQPQHF
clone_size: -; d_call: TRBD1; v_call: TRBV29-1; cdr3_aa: CSARTGDYGYTF
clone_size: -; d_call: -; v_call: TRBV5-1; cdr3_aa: CASSIQGTGELFF
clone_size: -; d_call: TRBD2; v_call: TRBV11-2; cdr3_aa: CASSLTRGGYNEQFF
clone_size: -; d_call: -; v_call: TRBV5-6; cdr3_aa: CASSLGGTYEQYF
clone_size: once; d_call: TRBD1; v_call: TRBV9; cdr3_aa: CASSANRGPGSGANVLTF
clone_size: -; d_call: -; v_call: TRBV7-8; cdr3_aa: CASSSGFFSYNEQFF
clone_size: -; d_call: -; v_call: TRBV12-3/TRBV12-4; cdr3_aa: CASGFTGSQPQHF
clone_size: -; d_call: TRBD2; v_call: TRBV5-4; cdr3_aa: CASREGAGGYYNEQFF
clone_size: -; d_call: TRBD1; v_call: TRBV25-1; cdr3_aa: CASRSAGTGLNTEAFF
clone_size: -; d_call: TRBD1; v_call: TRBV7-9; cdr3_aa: CASSLEGGQGGRGYTF
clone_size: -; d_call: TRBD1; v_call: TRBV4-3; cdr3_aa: CASSQDATGTYQPQHF
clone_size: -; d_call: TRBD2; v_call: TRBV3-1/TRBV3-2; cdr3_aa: CASSVGLARKETQYF
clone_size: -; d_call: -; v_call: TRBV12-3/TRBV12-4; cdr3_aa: CASRLSGVAEAFF
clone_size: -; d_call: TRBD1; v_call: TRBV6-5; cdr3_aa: CASSYRDRGAYEQYF
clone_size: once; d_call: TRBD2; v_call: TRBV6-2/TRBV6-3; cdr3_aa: CASSSGGATTYNEQFF
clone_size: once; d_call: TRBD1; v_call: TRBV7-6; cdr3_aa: CASSPRTGDYEQYF
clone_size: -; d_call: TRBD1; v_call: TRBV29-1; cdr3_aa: CSVRQGFETQYF
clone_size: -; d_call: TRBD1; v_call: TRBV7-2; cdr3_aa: CASSLVGTGGSPLHF
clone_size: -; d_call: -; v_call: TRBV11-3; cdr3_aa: CASSLDGPTSGETQYF
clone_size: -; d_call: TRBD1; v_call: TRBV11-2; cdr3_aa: CASSLEPGTGFTLHF
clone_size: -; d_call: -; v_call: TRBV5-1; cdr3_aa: CASSLESGSNTGELFF
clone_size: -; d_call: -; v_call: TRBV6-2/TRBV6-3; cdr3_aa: CASSYSGGNTEAFF
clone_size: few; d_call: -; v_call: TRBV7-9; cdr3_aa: CASSPGGTASEKLFF
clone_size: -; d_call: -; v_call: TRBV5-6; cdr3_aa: CASSGSGYVNTEAFF
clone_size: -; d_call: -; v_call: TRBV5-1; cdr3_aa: CASSPASGRRGGETQYF
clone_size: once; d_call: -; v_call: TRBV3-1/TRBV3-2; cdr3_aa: CASSQVDYAEQYF